The present TCR beta chain was sequenced within a study of graft-versus-host responses after intestinal transplantation. The CDR3 sequence is 15 residues long. J was trimmed by 6 bases and V by 0 bases; bases with no gene match: 7. CDR1 is SGDLS, CDR2 YYNGEE, per germline. TCRdb keeps only in-frame clones here, not all; method: immunoSEQ multiplex PCR. The sample lists approximately 24,000 clones; around 96% were seen once. The sample was PBMCs, taken 30 days after intestinal transplant. The V and J genes are TRBV9 and TRBJ2-3, with 7 nucleotides matching TRBD2. The sequence was collected from a human patient who received an intestinal transplant, so some T cells may come from the graft donor. The CDR3 DNA reads as TGTGCCAGCAGCGTAGCTGCGGGGGAGGAGGATACGCAGTATTTT. Its translation is CASSVAAGEEDTQYF. Full variable domain (outside the CDR3, taken from reference TRBV9 and TRBJ2-3): DSGVTQTPKHLITATGQRVTLRCSPRSGDLSVYWYQQSLDQGLQFLIQYYNGEERAKGNILERFSAQQFPDLHSELNLSSLELGDSALYFCASSVAAGEEDTQYFGPGTRLTVL.